The rows below give T cell receptor beta chains drawn from one sample of a study of blood T cells in healthy people across ages. MiXCR was run by TCRdb on the 5' RACE reads, yielding one entry per CDR3 protein. The repertoire consists of over 500,000 distinct CDR3 sequences, with roughly a quarter occurring once and the leading ten covering 3% to 4%. The same data also went into a second study, on T cells of mothers and their children.

Sequenced input: blood. The origin of the receptors is a boy younger than 10 in good health. CDR3s include the opening cysteine and the closing phenylalanine or tryptophan. The D gene is left open where the match is weak. Clone size appears in some rows only: once, few, many, or a class for an expanded clone.

>TRBV15|TRBJ2-7|NA|NA
TGTGCCACCAGCACCGGACAGTCCTACGAGCAGTACTTC
CATSTGQSYEQYF
>TRBV7-9|TRBJ2-5|few|TRBD1
TGTGCCAGCAGCTTAGTGACAGGGTCTGATGAGCAGTACTTC
CASSLVTGSDEQYF
>TRBV10-3|TRBJ2-7|NA|TRBD1
TGTGCCATCAAGAACAGGGGGGCCTACGAGCAGTACTTC
CAIKNRGAYEQYF
>TRBV12-3/TRBV12-4|TRBJ2-1|NA|TRBD2
TGTGCCAGCAGTTTAGGGCTAGCGGGACCCCCCGGGGCCAATGAGCAGTTCTTC
CASSLGLAGPPGANEQFF
>TRBV20-1|TRBJ2-1|NA|NA
TGCAGTGCTAGAAACCCGACTAGTGGAGAATACAATGAGCAGTTCTTC
CSARNPTSGEYNEQFF
>TRBV20-1|TRBJ1-4|few|NA
TGCAGTGCGGGACAAGGCCCCATCACTAATGAAAAACTGTTTTTT
CSAGQGPITNEKLFF
>TRBV12-5|TRBJ1-2|NA|NA
TGTGCTAGTGGTATGGACAGCTATGGCTACACCTTC
CASGMDSYGYTF
>TRBV29-1|TRBJ2-1|few|NA
TGCAGCGGGTCCGGGACCGACTCCTACAATGAGCAGTTCTTC
CSGSGTDSYNEQFF
>TRBV14|TRBJ1-5|few|TRBD1
TGTGCCAGCAGCCGTAAGGACAGGGAGGGGAATCAGCCCCAGCATTTT
CASSRKDREGNQPQHF
>TRBV7-2|TRBJ1-2|NA|TRBD1
TGTGCCAGCAGCTTAGGGGACAGGCTACATGGCTACACCTTC
CASSLGDRLHGYTF
>TRBV15|TRBJ1-3|few|NA
TGTGCCACCAGCAGAGAAGGGATCTCTGGAAACACCATATATTTT
CATSREGISGNTIYF
>TRBV4-1|TRBJ2-4|few|NA
TGCGCCAGCAGCCAAGATATCCTAGCATGGGAGATCGCCAAAAACATTCAGTACTTC
CASSQDILAWEIAKNIQYF
>TRBV20-1|TRBJ2-1|NA|NA
TGCAGTGCTAAGGACGTCGGAAGGGACACCTACAATGAGCAGTTCTTC
CSAKDVGRDTYNEQFF
>TRBV9|TRBJ2-1|few|TRBD1
TGTGCCAGCAGTGTAGGGCGGGACAGGGAGTACCGGGGTGAGCAGTTCTTC
CASSVGRDREYRGEQFF
>TRBV27|TRBJ2-5|NA|NA
TGTGCCAGCAGGGGCCTACCAGGGGAATCGGAGACCCAGTACTTC
CASRGLPGESETQYF
>TRBV4-3|TRBJ2-1|NA|NA
TGCGCCAGCAGCCAACGATATAGGGTAAATGAGCAGTTCTTC
CASSQRYRVNEQFF
>TRBV12-3/TRBV12-4|TRBJ2-2|many|NA
TGTGCCAGCAGTCCAGGGCCGGCCGGGGAGCTGTTTTTT
CASSPGPAGELFF
>TRBV29-1|TRBJ1-2|NA|NA
TGCAGCGTTGACAGCGACAACTATGGCTACACCTTC
CSVDSDNYGYTF
>TRBV29-1|TRBJ2-5|few|TRBD2
TGCAGCGTGGGGACTAGCGGGGGGTCCGGGAAGTCCTTC
CSVGTSGGSGKSF
>TRBV7-9|TRBJ2-7|many|NA
TGTGCCAGCAGCTTCATCTCTGGTAGGGGTTACGAGCAGTACTTC
CASSFISGRGYEQYF
>TRBV28|TRBJ1-5|NA|NA
TGTGCCAGCAGTTTACAGATTAGCAATCAGCCCCAGCATTTT
CASSLQISNQPQHF
>TRBV25-1|TRBJ1-1|NA|NA
TGTGCCAGCAGTGAAGACAGTTACACTGAAGCTTTCTTT
CASSEDSYTEAFF
>TRBV5-1|TRBJ2-7|NA|TRBD2
TGCGCCAGCAGCTTCAGCGGGGGGACCTCCTACGAGCAGTACTTC
CASSFSGGTSYEQYF
>TRBV4-1|TRBJ1-3|NA|NA
TGCGCCAGCAGCCAAGGCGCCCGGAGCTCTGGAAACACCATATATTTT
CASSQGARSSGNTIYF
>TRBV20-1|TRBJ2-7|once|TRBD2
TGCAGTGCGAGACGGACTAGCGGGAGTTACGAGCAGTACTTC
CSARRTSGSYEQYF
>TRBV7-3|TRBJ2-2|few|NA
TGTGCCAGCAGCTTGGGGCAGACTAGGACCGGGGAGCTGTTTTTT
CASSLGQTRTGELFF
>TRBV27|TRBJ2-7|few|NA
TGTGCCAGCAGGGATATGGACAAACCCTACGAGCAGTACTTC
CASRDMDKPYEQYF
>TRBV6-1|TRBJ2-5|NA|NA
TGTGCCAGCAGTCAACAGGGTCGGGAGACCCAGTACTTC
CASSQQGRETQYF
>TRBV6-1|TRBJ2-5|few|TRBD2
TGTGCCAGCACCGCTGGACTAGAAGAGACCCAGTACTTC
CASTAGLEETQYF
>TRBV12-3/TRBV12-4|TRBJ1-2|NA|NA
TGTGCCAGCAGTTTAGTCCCAGGGGTTGTGGGCTACACCTTC
CASSLVPGVVGYTF
>TRBV5-6|TRBJ1-5|NA|NA
TGTGCCAGCAGCTTAGGGGGGTATCAGCCCCAGCATTTT
CASSLGGYQPQHF
>TRBV20-1|TRBJ2-7|few|NA
TGCAGTGCGGGAGACGGGGCCATCTACGAGCAGTACTTC
CSAGDGAIYEQYF
>TRBV9|TRBJ2-5|NA|TRBD2
TGTGCCAGCAGCGTGGGGACTAGCGGGACTCAAGAGACCCAGTACTTC
CASSVGTSGTQETQYF
>TRBV6-6|TRBJ1-2|NA|TRBD1
TGTGCCAGCAGTCCGGACAGGGTAGGAAGCTATGGCTACACCTTC
CASSPDRVGSYGYTF
>TRBV5-1|TRBJ2-1|NA|NA
TGCGCCAGCAGCTCGGGACGGCCGGAACCCTACAATGAGCAGTTCTTC
CASSSGRPEPYNEQFF
>TRBV29-1|TRBJ1-4|NA|NA
TGCAGCGTTGTTTTAGCGAGACCGGGACATGGGCACAATGAAAAACTGTTTTTT
CSVVLARPGHGHNEKLFF
>TRBV12-3/TRBV12-4|TRBJ1-1|once|TRBD1
TGTGCCAGCAGCCCAGGGGGGGACACTGAAGCTTTCTTT
CASSPGGDTEAFF
>TRBV7-2|TRBJ2-1|few|TRBD2
TGTGCCAGCAGCTCACTTACTAGCGATGAGCAGTTCTTC
CASSSLTSDEQFF
>TRBV7-8|TRBJ2-7|NA|TRBD1
TGTGCCAGCAGCTTCGTCCGGGACAGCTCCTACGAGCAGTACTTC
CASSFVRDSSYEQYF
>TRBV12-3/TRBV12-4|TRBJ2-5|few|TRBD1
TGTGCCAGCAGTCGACAGGGACCAGAGACCCAGTACTTC
CASSRQGPETQYF
>TRBV6-2/TRBV6-3|TRBJ2-2|NA|TRBD2
TGTGCCAGCAGTACCCACCCCGGGACTAGCGACACCGGGGAGCTGTTTTTT
CASSTHPGTSDTGELFF
>TRBV20-1|TRBJ2-7|NA|NA
TGCAGTGCTAGAGAGCCTAGGAGTTACGAGCAGTACTTC
CSAREPRSYEQYF
>TRBV9|TRBJ2-1|many|NA
TGTGCCAGCAGCGTAGGTGCGAGGACAGGAGGGAATGAGCAGTTCTTC
CASSVGARTGGNEQFF
>TRBV25-1|TRBJ2-6|few|NA
TGTGCCAGCAGTGGTACAGGGTTTGGGGCCAACGTCCTGACTTTC
CASSGTGFGANVLTF
>TRBV9|TRBJ2-1|few|TRBD1
TGTGCCAGCAGCGTAGACCCAGGGGGCAATGAGCAGTTCTTC
CASSVDPGGNEQFF
>TRBV27|TRBJ2-5|NA|TRBD1
TGTGCCAGCAGATACAGGGGGCAGTTCGAGACCCAGTACTTC
CASRYRGQFETQYF
>TRBV6-5|TRBJ2-7|NA|NA
TGTGCCAGCAGTTACTCTATCGGGGGCTACGAGCAGTACTTC
CASSYSIGGYEQYF
>TRBV7-2|TRBJ2-5|few|TRBD2
TGTGCCAGCAGCAAACTAGCGGGAGGCAAAGAGACCCAGTACTTC
CASSKLAGGKETQYF
>TRBV29-1|TRBJ2-7|NA|NA
TGCAGCGTTGAATTACAAGTACCCTACGAGCAGTACTTC
CSVELQVPYEQYF
>TRBV7-9|TRBJ2-7|NA|TRBD2
TGTGCCAGCAGCTCAGGACTAGCGGCGCTCGAGCAGTACTTC
CASSSGLAALEQYF
>TRBV12-3/TRBV12-4|TRBJ1-1|few|TRBD1
TGTGCCAGCAGTGTGGACAGGGCGATGAACACTGAAGCTTTCTTT
CASSVDRAMNTEAFF
>TRBV6-6|TRBJ1-2|NA|NA
TGTGCCAGCAGTTCAGCTTACTATGGCTACACCTTC
CASSSAYYGYTF
>TRBV19|TRBJ2-5|NA|NA
TGTGCCAGCGGAGCCCATACCCCACCGGGGACCCAGTACTTC
CASGAHTPPGTQYF
>TRBV20-1|TRBJ2-5|NA|NA
TGCAGCTCGGCCCAGAGCTCGTTTCAAGAGACCCAGTACTTC
CSSAQSSFQETQYF
>TRBV5-1|TRBJ1-1|few|NA
TGCGCCAGCAGCCGATTACCAGGGAGGAACACTGAAGCTTTCTTT
CASSRLPGRNTEAFF